This entry lists 30 T cell receptor beta chains sequenced from one sample in a study of Graves' ophthalmopathy and Graves' hyperthyroidism. Transcripts of RNA were the source for amplifying TCR beta CDR3 regions. Second-round multiplex PCR came after first-round RT-PCR with HTBI primers. TCRdb reprocessed the multiplex PCR reads with MiXCR, giving one entry per CDR3 protein. Of some 1.1 million distinct CDR3 sequences listed, 35% to 40% are singletons. Specimen: peripheral blood or thyroid tissue (not recorded which). Every receptor here comes from an adult man with Graves' hyperthyroidism.

A remark on this clonotype: A read error may explain this, as a much larger clone is one base away. The chain uses TRBV9 and TRBJ1-6; 9 nucleotides line up with TRBD1. This CDR3 is built from 16 residues. Germline values: CDR1 SGDLS, CDR2 YYNGEE. The V and J ends lost 6 bases and 6 bases, in that order; junction bases with no gene match: 10. The CDR3 sequence is CASNPWDRELNSPLHF. CDR3 nucleotide sequence: TGTGCCAGCAACCCATGGGACAGGGAGCTTAATTCACCCCTCCACTTT.

On this clonotype: A clone one base away is much larger, so this may be a read error. The rearrangement uses TRBV7-2 and TRBJ1-1; 8 bases are shared with TRBD1. Looked up from germline, CDR1 is SGHTA and CDR2 is FQGNSA. The CDR3 contains 14 residues. Trimming took 6 bases from V and 3 from J; bases not matched to a gene: 6. The DNA of the CDR3 is TGTGCCAGCAGTTTCCACAGGGGGTACACTGAAGCTTTCTTT. Translating it yields CASSFHRGYTEAFF. The full variable domain, completed using reference TRBV7-2 and TRBJ1-1, is GAGVSQSPSNKVTEKGKDVELRCDPISGHTALYWYRQSLGQGLEFLIYFQGNSAPDKSGLPSDRFSAERTGGSVSTLTIQRTQQEDSAVYLCASSFHRGYTEAFFGQGTRLTVV.

Ten or more counts support this clonotype. The chain recombines TRBV7-6 with TRBJ2-7; 7 bases are a match to TRBD2. Losses at the gene ends were 5 bases for V and 6 bases for J; bases not matched to a gene: 13. The CDR3 sequence is 15 residues long. Germline-derived CDR1 and CDR2 are SGHVS and FNYEAQ. The CDR3 sequence: CASSVGGSGSGEQYF. In DNA, the CDR3 is TGTGCCAGCAGCGTGGGAGGGAGCGGCTCAGGCGAGCAGTACTTC.

This clonotype was seen ten or more times. The chain is built from TRBV12-3 or TRBV12-4 and TRBJ1-6, with 9 bases fitting TRBD1. Trimming at V came to 3 bases and at J to 9 bases, leaving 9 bases not matched to a gene. The CDR3 spans 16 residues. The CDR3 sequence is CASSLGQGLGGSPLHF. In DNA, the CDR3 is TGTGCCAGCAGTTTGGGACAGGGTCTGGGGGGTTCACCCCTCCACTTT.

Many counts were recorded for this clonotype. This rearrangement joins TRBV7-2 to TRBJ1-6; no clear D gene. This CDR3 has 11 amino acids. The germline gives CDR1 SGHTA, CDR2 FQGNSA. V shed 1 base and J shed 8 bases, with 0 bases lying between them. CDR3 nucleotides: TGTGCCAGCAGCTTAGATTCACCCCTCCACTTT. This encodes CASSLDSPLHF.

The genes are TRBV25-1 and TRBJ1-6; a possible D gene is TRBD1 (5 bases). Germline V lookup: CDR1 MGHDK, CDR2 SYGVNS. V lost 6 bases to trimming and J lost 7 bases, with 16 bases between them. The CDR3 runs 15 residues. The DNA of the CDR3 is TGTGCCAGCAGATCCCAGAAGGGGTTGAATTCACCCCTCCACTTT. As protein: CASRSQKGLNSPLHF.

This rearrangement joins TRBV9 to TRBJ2-7; D not resolved. CDR1 and CDR2 from the germline V gene are SGDLS and YYNGEE. Trimming cost V 5 bases and J 7 bases, with 16 bases left between them. The CDR3 length is 13 residues. The CDR3 loop reads CASRQGPLGEQYF. CDR3 DNA sequence: TGTGCCAGCAGGCAAGGACCCCTAGGTGAGCAGTACTTC.

Turning to this clonotype: This may be a read error, as it is one base from a much larger clone. The chain carries TRBV7-2 and TRBJ2-7; D is possibly TRBD2 (5 bases). This CDR3 has 11 amino acids. Germline CDR1 SGHTA, CDR2 FQGNSA. CDR3 sequence reads: CASSFKEERYF. CDR3 DNA sequence: TGTGCCAGCAGCTTCAAGGAGGAGCGGTACTTC.

This chain uses TRBV19 with TRBJ1-2; D is ambiguous. This CDR3 has 18 amino acids. Deletions cut 0 bases from V and 5 bases from J, with 22 bases between. Per the germline V gene, CDR1 is LNHDA and CDR2 is SQIVND (reference sequence). The CDR3 sequence is CASSIEGSRTSELYGYTF. The CDR3 nucleotides are TGTGCCAGTAGTATAGAGGGGTCGCGTACCTCCGAACTATATGGCTACACCTTC.

The CDR3 loop is CASSSGGGGGISSYEQYF. As DNA, the CDR3 is TGTGCCAGCAGTTCTGGTGGGGGGGGCGGGATCTCCTCCTACGAGCAGTACTTC. The V and J genes are TRBV28 and TRBJ2-7, with D perhaps matching TRBD2 (7 bases). Germline V gives CDR1 MDHEN, CDR2 SYDVKM. V was cut by 4 bases and J by 0 bases, with 22 bases left in between. CDR3 length: 18 residues.

The V and J genes are TRBV5-1 and TRBJ2-7; 9 nucleotides line up with TRBD1. V lost 4 bases and J lost 4; bases outside the gene matches: 9. CDR3 length: 15 amino acids. The germline CDR1 and CDR2 sequences are SGHRS and YFSETQ. CDR3 sequence: CASSQEGQGRYEQYF. In nucleotides, the CDR3 is TGCGCCAGCAGCCAAGAGGGACAGGGAAGGTACGAGCAGTACTTC.

This chain joins TRBV6-5 and TRBJ1-5, with D perhaps TRBD1 (5 bases). Trimming pared 6 bases from V and 6 bases from J, leaving 15 bases between. Germline CDR1 reads MNHEY; CDR2 reads SVGAGI. The CDR3 consists of 14 residues. The CDR3, as DNA: TGTGCCAGCAGGCGGGGGGGAGTGAGTCAGCCCCAGCATTTT. Translating it yields CASRRGGVSQPQHF.

The chain employs TRBV14 and TRBJ1-1, with a possible D match to TRBD1 (5 bases). V lost 4 bases to trimming and J lost 4 bases, with 16 bases between them. This CDR3 contains 15 residues. CDR1 is SGHDN, CDR2 FVKESK, per germline. The DNA for the CDR3 is TGTGCCAGCAGCCGCTGGTTGTTGGGGCGCACTGAAGCTTTCTTT. This codes for CASSRWLLGRTEAFF.

This chain connects TRBV10-3 to TRBJ2-7; 8 bases map to TRBD1. This CDR3 comprises 13 residues. Per the germline V gene, CDR1 is ENHRY and CDR2 is SYGVKD. The junction had 3 bases not matched to a gene; V was cut back by 2 bases and J by 6 bases. CDR3 loop: CAISETTGVEQYF. CDR3 DNA: TGTGCCATCAGTGAGACGACAGGGGTCGAGCAGTACTTC.

V usage is TRBV10-3 and J usage is TRBJ1-2; no firm D call. The germline V gene has CDR1 ENHRY and CDR2 SYGVKD. There are 14 residues in the CDR3. V was clipped by 5 bases and J by 8 bases, with 18 bases between them. The CDR3 here is CAISRSDDTGGYTF. The CDR3 coding sequence is TGTGCCATCAGTAGATCCGATGACACGGGCGGCTACACCTTC.

This clonotype was picked up many times. The chain has TRBV29-1 and TRBJ1-4; D remains ambiguous. The CDR3 consists of 12 residues. Trimming shortened V by 5 bases and J by 8 bases, and 12 bases separated the two germline ends. In germline, CDR1 is SQVTM, CDR2 ANQGSEA. The DNA of the CDR3 is TGCAGCGTTCGGATGTTGGAAGAAAAACTGTTTTTT. Translated, it gives CSVRMLEEKLFF.

This clonotype was observed many times. This chain joins TRBV7-2 and TRBJ2-5, with D perhaps matching TRBD1 or TRBD2 (5 bases each). The ends were cut back, 5 bases at V and 4 bases at J, with 20 bases in the middle. The CDR3 totals 16 residues. Per the germline V gene, CDR1 is SGHTA and CDR2 is FQGNSA. CDR3 nucleotides: TGTGCCAGCAGCCCCAGGAGTGGCAGGGACCCAGAGACCCAGTACTTC. It translates to CASSPRSGRDPETQYF.

This clonotype occurred many times. The rearrangement joins TRBV20-1 to TRBJ2-7; 9 positions match TRBD1. Germline V lookup: CDR1 DFQATT, CDR2 SNEGSKA (reference sequence). This CDR3 region has 14 residues. With 1 base clipped from V and 7 bases from J, the junction kept 8 bases outside the gene matches. The DNA for the CDR3 is TGCAGTGCTAGAGGCGTGGGGACAGGGTATGAGCAGTACTTC. It codes for CSARGVGTGYEQYF.

This clonotype was seen at least ten times. The chain couples TRBV20-1 to TRBJ1-1; D not certain. The V end lost 0 bases, the J end lost 6 bases, and 23 bases lay between the germline ends. The germline gives CDR1 DFQATT, CDR2 SNEGSKA (reference sequence). This CDR3 is 17 amino acids long. The CDR3 nucleotides are TGCAGTGCTAGAGATCTCGAACAACCCGAGCCCTGGGCTGAAGCTTTCTTT. It is translated as CSARDLEQPEPWAEAFF.

The chain carries TRBV7-3 and TRBJ2-5; D may be TRBD1 (6 bases). This CDR3 is 17 amino acids long. Germline CDR1 and CDR2: SGHTA and FQGTGA. V was pared by 5 bases and J by 5 bases, with 24 bases between. DNA for the CDR3: TGTGCCAGCAGCGTAAGGGGGTTGGCGTTTAAAGGGGAGACCCAGTACTTC. It is translated as CASSVRGLAFKGETQYF.

This rearrangement joins TRBV30 to TRBJ1-2; maybe TRBD1 (6 bases). The germline gives CDR1 GTSNPN, CDR2 SVGIG (reference sequence). V was clipped by 3 bases and J by 6 bases, with 14 bases between them. This CDR3 spans 13 amino acids. CDR3 in amino acids: CAWSASGAHGYTF. For the CDR3, the DNA is TGTGCCTGGAGCGCCTCAGGGGCCCATGGCTACACCTTC.

The chain uses TRBV7-9 and TRBJ2-6; D gene uncertain. Trimming pared 4 bases from V and 9 bases from J, leaving 4 bases between. This CDR3 contains 11 residues. From germline, CDR1 is SEHNR and CDR2 FQNEAQ (reference sequence). For the CDR3, the DNA is TGTGCCAGCAGCTCAGTCAACGTCCTGACTTTC. Protein: CASSSVNVLTF.

The table lists this clonotype with many counts. The J gene is TRBJ1-3, the V gene TRBV29-1; maybe TRBD1 (5 bases). Germline V gene sequence: CDR1 SQVTM, CDR2 ANQGSEA. The CDR3 sequence is 15 residues long. The V gene lost 0 bases and the J gene lost 2 bases, with 11 bases spanning the gap. CDR3 amino acids: CSVEDGVQAGNTIYF. As DNA, the CDR3 is TGCAGCGTTGAAGATGGTGTACAGGCTGGAAACACCATATATTTT.

Turning to this clonotype: A single base separates this from a much larger clone, so it may be a read error. The chain joins TRBV5-6 to TRBJ1-2; D is perhaps TRBD1 (5 bases). V lost 4 bases to trimming and J lost 9 bases, with 16 bases between them. The CDR3 runs 13 residues. Germline CDR1 and CDR2: SGHDT and YYEEEE. The CDR3 DNA is TGTGCCAGCAGCGCCGACAGCAGGTTCCGCTACACCTTC. This encodes CASSADSRFRYTF.

The V gene is TRBV15, the J gene TRBJ1-1; D is unresolved. Germline V gene lookup returns CDR1 LNHNV and CDR2 YYDKDF (reference sequence). The germline V and J ends were trimmed by 2 bases and 10 bases, with 14 bases remaining between them. The CDR3 spans 13 residues. In nucleotides, the CDR3 is TGTGCCACCAGCAGAACTCTAGGGTGGCGAGCTTTCTTT. This codes for CATSRTLGWRAFF.

This clonotype has at least ten counts. V and J are TRBV2 and TRBJ2-5; D may be TRBD1 (5 bases). Trimming removed 4 bases at V and 5 bases at J, with 14 bases between. The CDR3 length is 14 residues. Germline V gene sequence: CDR1 SNHLY, CDR2 FYNNEI. The CDR3 loop is CASSGIPGWETQYF. The CDR3, as DNA: TGTGCCAGCAGTGGGATCCCAGGGTGGGAGACCCAGTACTTC.

The chain uses TRBV9 and TRBJ1-2; the match to TRBD1 covers 9 bases. The CDR3 covers 14 residues. V dropped 4 bases and J dropped 6; count of bases not matched to a gene: 7. Germline CDR1 and CDR2: SGDLS and YYNGEE. The CDR3 DNA is TGTGCCAGCAGCTTAGGACAGGGGTGGAATGGCTACACCTTC. Residues: CASSLGQGWNGYTF. The full variable domain, with the rest looked up from reference TRBV9 and TRBJ1-2, is DSGVTQTPKHLITATGQRVTLRCSPRSGDLSVYWYQQSLDQGLQFLIQYYNGEERAKGNILERFSAQQFPDLHSELNLSSLELGDSALYFCASSLGQGWNGYTFGSGTRLTVV.

The chain couples TRBV19 to TRBJ2-5, with 14 bases that match TRBD2. The germline V gene has CDR1 LNHDA and CDR2 SQIVND (reference sequence). This CDR3 is built from 14 residues. With 10 bases clipped from V and 5 bases from J, the junction kept 6 bases outside the gene matches. The CDR3 DNA sequence: TGTGCCACCGGGACTAGCGGGAGAGAGGAGACCCAGTACTTC. Translating gives CATGTSGREETQYF.

Ten or more counts support this clonotype. The chain couples TRBV10-2 to TRBJ1-2; the D gene is possibly TRBD1 (6 bases). Germline-derived CDR1 and CDR2 are WSHSY and SAAADI. The CDR3 is made up of 15 amino acids. V lost 6 bases, J lost 2 bases, and 16 bases lay in between. Here the CDR3 reads CASSDRTNRNYGYTF. In DNA form, the CDR3 reads TGCGCCAGCAGCGACAGGACAAATAGAAACTATGGCTACACCTTC.

This clonotype was observed many times. The chain combines TRBV12-3 or TRBV12-4 with TRBJ2-2; possible D gene TRBD2, 6 bases. The ends were cut back, 3 bases at V and 4 bases at J, with 15 bases in the middle. This CDR3 has 16 amino acids. The DNA of the CDR3 is TGTGCCAGCAGTTTGTACGGGAGTCGGCGCACCGGGGAGCTGTTTTTT. It translates to CASSLYGSRRTGELFF.